Below, 11 T cell receptor beta chains from the same sample are listed, as sequenced in a study of post-analysis software for immune sequencing data. General study results and limits: Five or six TRBV segments, TRBV5-6, TRBV5-1 and TRBV20-1 among them, were found more frequent in patients than controls.

Antigens for these TCRs are unknown. Unique molecular identifiers had been added to the TCR beta cDNA libraries. TCRdb re-called the PCR reads through MiXCR, storing one row per CDR3 protein. This table holds a few hundred thousand distinct CDR3 sequences, under 55% found once. Sequencing input: blood. The receptor set was obtained from a girl aged 5 to 17 with multiple sclerosis.

Only a few counts were recorded for this clonotype. The chain combines TRBV29-1 with TRBJ2-1; tentative D call: TRBD2 (5 bases). Germline V gene lookup returns CDR1 SQVTM and CDR2 ANQGSEA. V was pared by 8 bases and J by 5 bases, with 19 bases between. The length of the CDR3 is 14 residues. The CDR3 loop is CSHTPDLANNEQFF. The CDR3 bases are TGCAGCCATACACCCGATCTAGCTAACAATGAGCAGTTCTTC.

The chain couples TRBV24-1 to TRBJ2-1; 7 bases are shared with TRBD2. The CDR3 contains 18 residues. CDR1 is KGHDR, CDR2 SFDVKD, per germline. J gave up 1 base and V 3 bases, and 11 bases lay outside the gene matches. The CDR3 reads CATSDPGLGERSYNEQFF. CDR3 DNA sequence: TGTGCCACCAGTGATCCCGGACTAGGGGAAAGGTCCTACAATGAGCAGTTCTTC.

The chain joins TRBV12-3 or TRBV12-4 to TRBJ2-1, with 12 bases identical to TRBD2. J gave up 9 bases and V 6 bases, and 15 bases lay outside the gene matches. The CDR3 contains 17 residues. The CDR3 region is CASSRDGLAGGPLEQFF. The CDR3 bases are TGTGCCAGCAGCCGGGATGGGCTAGCGGGAGGGCCCCTTGAGCAGTTCTTC.

The CDR3 sequence: CASSLGGTEDEQYF. DNA for the CDR3: TGCGCCAGCAGCTTGGGAGGGACAGAAGACGAGCAGTACTTC. The V gene is TRBV5-1, the J gene TRBJ2-7, with TRBD1 matching 7 bases. The germline V gene encodes CDR1 SGHRS and CDR2 YFSETQ. The CDR3 contains 14 residues. V lost 0 bases and J lost 5; bases outside the gene matches: 5.

With respect to this clonotype: The junction departs from the called germline gene at one end, perhaps through a read error. The chain recombines TRBV4-1 with TRBJ2-1, with 11 positions matching TRBD2. CDR1 and CDR2 (germline): MGHRA, YSYEKL. The CDR3 totals 15 residues. The CDR3, as DNA: TGCGCCAGCAGTCGGGGACTAGCGGCCTACGATGAGCGGTTCTTC. Residues: CASSRGLAAYDERFF.

This rearrangement joins TRBV7-8 to TRBJ2-7, with 12 bases matching TRBD1. Germline V gene lookup returns CDR1 SGHVS and CDR2 FQNEAQ. J gave up 7 bases and V 1 base, and 11 bases lay outside the gene matches. The CDR3 totals 17 residues. The DNA for the CDR3 is TGTGCCAGCAGCTTAGGGACTACCGGGACAGGGGGCCATGAGCAGTACTTC. Encoded protein: CASSLGTTGTGGHEQYF.

This chain joins TRBV28 and TRBJ1-6, with 8 nucleotides matching TRBD1. CDR1 and CDR2 from the germline V gene are MDHEN and SYDVKM. V lost 5 bases to trimming and J lost 4 bases; unmatched junction nucleotides: 7. There are 16 residues in the CDR3. CDR3 nucleotide sequence: TGTGCCAGCAGTCCTTTGGACAGGGATTATAATTCACCCCTCCACTTT. Amino acids: CASSPLDRDYNSPLHF.

The chain recombines TRBV28 with TRBJ2-2; 8 bases align to TRBD1. V lost 3 bases and J lost 4; bases outside the gene matches: 7. The CDR3 runs to 16 residues. The germline gives CDR1 MDHEN, CDR2 SYDVKM. For the CDR3, the DNA is TGTGCCAGCAGTTTGGGACAGGCCCAATTCACCGGGGAGCTGTTTTTT. Encoded protein: CASSLGQAQFTGELFF.

This clonotype came up a few times. The CDR3 here is CASSPTAGDVRSPLHF. DNA for the CDR3: TGTGCCAGCAGCCCCACAGCAGGGGACGTGCGCTCACCCCTCCACTTT. The chain combines TRBV7-6 with TRBJ1-6; D possibly corresponds to TRBD1 (6 bases). Deletions cut 5 bases from V and 10 bases from J, with 21 bases between. Germline values: CDR1 SGHVS, CDR2 FNYEAQ. This CDR3 comprises 16 residues.

This clonotype was seen at least ten times. The chain carries TRBV5-1 and TRBJ2-1; D not certain. The length of the CDR3 is 11 residues. V dropped 4 bases and J dropped 5 bases, with 4 bases sitting between them. The germline gives CDR1 SGHRS, CDR2 YFSETQ. This CDR3 reads CASSENNEQFF. The CDR3 DNA reads as TGCGCCAGCAGCGAAAACAATGAGCAGTTCTTC.

The CDR3 nucleotides are TGTGCCATCAGTGGACAGGGCCCGTCTTTAGATACGCAGTATTTT. Protein product: CAISGQGPSLDTQYF. The chain uses TRBV10-3 and TRBJ2-3; 7 bases map to TRBD1. V dropped 4 bases and J dropped 5; count of bases not matched to a gene: 9. Germline V gene lookup returns CDR1 ENHRY and CDR2 SYGVKD. CDR3 length: 15 amino acids.